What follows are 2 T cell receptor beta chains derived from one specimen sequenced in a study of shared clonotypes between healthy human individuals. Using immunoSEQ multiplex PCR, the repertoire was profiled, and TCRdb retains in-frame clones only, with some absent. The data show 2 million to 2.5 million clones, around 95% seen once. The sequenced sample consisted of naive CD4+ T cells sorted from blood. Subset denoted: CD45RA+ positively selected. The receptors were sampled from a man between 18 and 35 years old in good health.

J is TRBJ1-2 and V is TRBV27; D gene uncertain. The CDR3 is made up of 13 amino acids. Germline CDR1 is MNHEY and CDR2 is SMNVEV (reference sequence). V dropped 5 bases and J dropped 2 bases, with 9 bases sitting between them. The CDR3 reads CASSVDANYGYTF. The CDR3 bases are TGTGCCAGCAGTGTGGATGCAAACTATGGCTACACCTTC.

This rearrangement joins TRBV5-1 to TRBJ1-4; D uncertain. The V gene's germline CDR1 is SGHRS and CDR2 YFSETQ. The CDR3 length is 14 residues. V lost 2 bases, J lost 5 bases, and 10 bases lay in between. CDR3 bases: TGCGCCAGCAGCTTCGGCGCCGCGAATGAAAAACTGTTTTTT. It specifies CASSFGAANEKLFF.